This TCR beta chain was identified during a study of T cell responses to AZD1222 COVID-19 vaccine. The CDR3 loop spans 16 amino acids. Germline CDR1 SEHNR, CDR2 FQNEAQ (reference sequence). The junction had 10 bases not matched to a gene; V was cut back by 3 bases and J by 3 bases. Profiled with immunoSEQ multiplex PCR; TCRdb holds only in-frame clones, not every one. Of roughly 120,000 clones listed, around 87% are singletons. Comments on this clone: Antigen: not known.

Study-level results: With two AZD1222 doses given, Spike-specific TCR breadth and depth both rose. Recipients of AZD1222 seropositive at baseline numbered only five or six.

The J gene is TRBJ2-7, the V gene TRBV7-9; TRBD1 agrees at 8 bases. Sequences were derived from peripheral blood, sampled on day 0 of AZD1222 vaccination. This clonotype was obtained from an adult in good health. The CDR3 DNA reads as TGTGCCAGCAGCTTCGCCCAGGGGGCGAAAGGCTACGAGCAGTACTTC. Its protein product is CASSFAQGAKGYEQYF.